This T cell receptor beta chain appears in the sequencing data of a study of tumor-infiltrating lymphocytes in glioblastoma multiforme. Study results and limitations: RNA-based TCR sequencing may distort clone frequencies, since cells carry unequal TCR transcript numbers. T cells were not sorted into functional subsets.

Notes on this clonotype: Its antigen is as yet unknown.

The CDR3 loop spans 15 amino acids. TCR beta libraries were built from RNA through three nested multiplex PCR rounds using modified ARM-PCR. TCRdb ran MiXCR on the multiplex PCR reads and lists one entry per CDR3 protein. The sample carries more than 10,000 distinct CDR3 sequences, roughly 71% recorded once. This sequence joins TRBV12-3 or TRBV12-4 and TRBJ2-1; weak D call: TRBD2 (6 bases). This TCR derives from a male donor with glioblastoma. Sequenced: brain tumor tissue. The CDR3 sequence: CTSSSKEGIWDEQFF. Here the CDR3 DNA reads TGTACTAGCAGCTCCAAGGAGGGGATTTGGGATGAGCAGTTCTTC.